Below are 5 T cell receptor beta chains sequenced from a single sample in a study of blood T cell repertoires in COVID-19. The repertoire was sequenced with immunoSEQ multiplex PCR; TCRdb's copy has only in-frame clones and lacks some. The data show about 280,000 clones, about 82% seen once. Specimen: peripheral blood. The source is a man in his forties or fifties with active or convalescent COVID-19.

The rearrangement links TRBV15 to TRBJ2-2; D perhaps matches TRBD1 (5 bases). V lost 3 bases to trimming and J lost 5 bases, with 19 bases between them. Germline loops: CDR1 LNHNV, CDR2 YYDKDF (reference sequence). This CDR3 has 17 amino acids. The CDR3 loop reads CATSRWGDSSPTGELFF. The CDR3 nucleotides read TGTGCCACCAGCAGGTGGGGTGACAGTAGCCCTACCGGGGAGCTGTTTTTT.

In DNA, the CDR3 is TGTGCCAGCAGCTTATACAGGGGCCAGACCTACGAGCAGTACTTC. Protein: CASSLYRGQTYEQYF. This chain connects TRBV7-8 to TRBJ2-7, with TRBD1 identical over 7 bases. Unmatched junction bases numbered 6, after V lost 2 bases and J lost 2 bases. The CDR3 covers 15 residues. The germline CDR1 and CDR2 sequences are SGHVS and FQNEAQ.

V is TRBV30 and J is TRBJ2-1, with unresolved D. The CDR3 runs 11 residues. Germline lookup yields CDR1 GTSNPN and CDR2 SVGIG (reference sequence). Trimming shortened V by 1 base and J by 7 bases, and 5 bases separated the two germline ends. The CDR3 region has the DNA TGTGCCTGGAGTGACTCTAATGAGCAGTTCTTC. Protein sequence: CAWSDSNEQFF.

This sequence joins TRBV10-3 and TRBJ2-7, with TRBD1 identical over 7 bases. Germline V gene lookup returns CDR1 ENHRY and CDR2 SYGVKD. The CDR3 length is 14 residues. Trimming took 6 bases from V and 3 from J; bases not matched to a gene: 8. The CDR3: CAIRNGQVDYEQYF. Here the CDR3 DNA reads TGTGCCATCAGGAACGGACAGGTGGACTACGAGCAGTACTTC.

This chain connects TRBV4-1 to TRBJ2-1; 12 nucleotides line up with TRBD2. Germline CDR1 and CDR2: MGHRA and YSYEKL. The CDR3 loop spans 15 amino acids. The V gene end was trimmed by 4 bases and the J gene end by 8 bases; junction bases not matched to a gene: 6. CDR3 region: CASSLGTSGLDEQFF. The CDR3 DNA sequence: TGCGCCAGCAGCCTCGGGACTAGCGGGTTGGATGAGCAGTTCTTC.